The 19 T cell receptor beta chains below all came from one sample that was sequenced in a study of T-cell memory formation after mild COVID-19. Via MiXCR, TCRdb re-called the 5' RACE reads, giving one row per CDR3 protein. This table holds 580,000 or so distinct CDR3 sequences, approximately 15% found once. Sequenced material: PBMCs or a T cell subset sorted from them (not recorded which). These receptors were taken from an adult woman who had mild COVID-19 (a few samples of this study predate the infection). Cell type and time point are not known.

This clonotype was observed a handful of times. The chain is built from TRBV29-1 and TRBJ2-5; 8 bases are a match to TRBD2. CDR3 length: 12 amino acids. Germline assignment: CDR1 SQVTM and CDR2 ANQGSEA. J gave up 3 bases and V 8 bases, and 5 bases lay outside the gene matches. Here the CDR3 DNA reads TGCAGCACCGAGCGGGGGAAAGAGACCCAGTACTTC. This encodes CSTERGKETQYF. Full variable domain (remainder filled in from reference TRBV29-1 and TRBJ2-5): SAVISQKPSRDICQRGTSLTIQCQVDSQVTMMFWYRQQPGQSLTLIATANQGSEATYESGFVIDKFPISRPNLTFSTLTVSNMSPEDSSIYLCSTERGKETQYFGPGTRLLVL.

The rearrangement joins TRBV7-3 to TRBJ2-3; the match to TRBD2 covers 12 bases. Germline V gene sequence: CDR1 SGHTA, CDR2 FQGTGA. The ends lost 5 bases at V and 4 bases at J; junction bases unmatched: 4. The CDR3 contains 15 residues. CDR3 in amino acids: CASSALAGGSDTQYF. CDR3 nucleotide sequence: TGTGCCAGCAGCGCCCTAGCGGGGGGGTCAGATACGCAGTATTTT.

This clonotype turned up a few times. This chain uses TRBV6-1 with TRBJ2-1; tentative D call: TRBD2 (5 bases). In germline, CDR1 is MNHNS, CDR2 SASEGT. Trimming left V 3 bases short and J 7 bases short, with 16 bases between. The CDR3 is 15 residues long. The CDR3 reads CASSDDWSSYNEQFF. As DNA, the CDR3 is TGTGCCAGCAGTGATGATTGGTCTAGCTATAATGAGCAGTTCTTC.

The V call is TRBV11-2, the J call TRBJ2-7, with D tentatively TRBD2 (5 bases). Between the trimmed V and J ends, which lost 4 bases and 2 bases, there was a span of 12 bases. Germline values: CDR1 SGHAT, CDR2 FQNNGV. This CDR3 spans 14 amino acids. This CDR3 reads CASSSDLDAYEQYF. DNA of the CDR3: TGTGCCAGCAGCTCGGACTTGGATGCCTACGAGCAGTACTTC.

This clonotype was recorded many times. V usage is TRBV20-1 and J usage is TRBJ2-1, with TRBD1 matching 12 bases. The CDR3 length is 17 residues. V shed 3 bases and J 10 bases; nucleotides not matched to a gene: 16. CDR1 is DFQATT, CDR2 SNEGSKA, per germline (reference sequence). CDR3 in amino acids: CSARGPTGGTGGREQFF. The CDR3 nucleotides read TGCAGTGCTAGGGGCCCCACAGGGGGGACAGGGGGCAGGGAGCAGTTCTTC.

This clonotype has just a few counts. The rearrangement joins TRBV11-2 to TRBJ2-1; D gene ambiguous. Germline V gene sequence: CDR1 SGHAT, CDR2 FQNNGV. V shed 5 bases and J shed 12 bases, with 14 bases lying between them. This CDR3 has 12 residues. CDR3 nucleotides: TGTGCCAGCAGCGCGATGGGTCCAAGGCAGTTCTTC. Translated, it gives CASSAMGPRQFF. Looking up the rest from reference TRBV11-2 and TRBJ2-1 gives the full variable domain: EAGVAQSPRYKIIEKRQSVAFWCNPISGHATLYWYQQILGQGPKLLIQFQNNGVVDDSQLPKDRFSAERLKGVDSTLKIQPAKLEDSAVYLCASSAMGPRQFFGPGTRLTVL.

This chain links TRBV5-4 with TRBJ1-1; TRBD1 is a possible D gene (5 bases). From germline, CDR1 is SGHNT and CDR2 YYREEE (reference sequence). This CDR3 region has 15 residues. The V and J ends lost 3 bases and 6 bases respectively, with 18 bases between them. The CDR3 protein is CASSSPGPGRSEAFF. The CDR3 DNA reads TGTGCCAGCAGCTCCCCGGGACCCGGGAGATCTGAAGCTTTCTTT.

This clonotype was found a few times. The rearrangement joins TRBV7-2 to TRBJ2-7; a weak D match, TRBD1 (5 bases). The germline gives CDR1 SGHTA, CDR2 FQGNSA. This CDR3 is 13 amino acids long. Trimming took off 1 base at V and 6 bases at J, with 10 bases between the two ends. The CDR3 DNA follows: TGTGCCAGCAGCTTAGGGACACTCCGCGAGCAGTACTTC. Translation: CASSLGTLREQYF.

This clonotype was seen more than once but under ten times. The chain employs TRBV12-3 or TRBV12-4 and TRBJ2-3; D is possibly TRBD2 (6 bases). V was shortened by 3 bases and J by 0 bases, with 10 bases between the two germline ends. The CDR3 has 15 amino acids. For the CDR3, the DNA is TGTGCCAGCAGTTTTTCTAGCGCAAGCACAGATACGCAGTATTTT. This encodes CASSFSSASTDTQYF.

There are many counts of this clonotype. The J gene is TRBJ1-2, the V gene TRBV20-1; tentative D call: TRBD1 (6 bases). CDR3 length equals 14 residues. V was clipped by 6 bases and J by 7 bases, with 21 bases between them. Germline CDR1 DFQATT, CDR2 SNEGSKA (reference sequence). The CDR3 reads CSAGATGRTGGYTF. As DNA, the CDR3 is TGCAGTGCGGGGGCCACCGGGCGCACGGGTGGCTACACCTTC.

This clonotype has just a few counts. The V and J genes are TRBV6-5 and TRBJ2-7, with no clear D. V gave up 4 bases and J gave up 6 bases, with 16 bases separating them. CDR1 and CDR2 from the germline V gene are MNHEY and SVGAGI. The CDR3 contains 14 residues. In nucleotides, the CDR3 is TGTGCCAGCAGTTCCTCGGCTCGTCCCCGCGAGCAGTACTTC. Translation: CASSSSARPREQYF.

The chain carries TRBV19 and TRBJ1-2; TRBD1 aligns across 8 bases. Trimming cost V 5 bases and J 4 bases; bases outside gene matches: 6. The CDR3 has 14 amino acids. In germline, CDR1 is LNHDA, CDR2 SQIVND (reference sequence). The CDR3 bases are TGTGCCAGTAGTTCCGACAGGGGCCTCTATGGCTACACCTTC. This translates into CASSSDRGLYGYTF.

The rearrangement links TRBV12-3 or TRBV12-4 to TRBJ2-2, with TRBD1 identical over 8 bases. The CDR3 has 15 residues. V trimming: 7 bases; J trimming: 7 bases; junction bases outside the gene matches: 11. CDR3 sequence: CASNGQGRVSGELFF. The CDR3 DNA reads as TGTGCCAGCAACGGACAGGGTCGCGTTAGCGGGGAGCTGTTTTTT.

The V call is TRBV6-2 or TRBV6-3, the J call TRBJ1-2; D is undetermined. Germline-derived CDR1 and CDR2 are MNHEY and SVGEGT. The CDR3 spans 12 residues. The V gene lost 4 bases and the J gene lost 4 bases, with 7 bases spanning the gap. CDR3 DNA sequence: TGTGCCAGCAGTTCTGTGGTCTATGGCTACACCTTC. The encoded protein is CASSSVVYGYTF.

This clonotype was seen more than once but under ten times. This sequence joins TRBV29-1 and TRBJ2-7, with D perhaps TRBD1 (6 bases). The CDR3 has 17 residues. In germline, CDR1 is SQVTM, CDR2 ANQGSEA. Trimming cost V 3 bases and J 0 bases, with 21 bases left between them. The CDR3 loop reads CSVDSGPGQGSSYEQYF. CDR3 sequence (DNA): TGCAGCGTTGATTCCGGGCCGGGACAAGGGAGCTCCTACGAGCAGTACTTC.

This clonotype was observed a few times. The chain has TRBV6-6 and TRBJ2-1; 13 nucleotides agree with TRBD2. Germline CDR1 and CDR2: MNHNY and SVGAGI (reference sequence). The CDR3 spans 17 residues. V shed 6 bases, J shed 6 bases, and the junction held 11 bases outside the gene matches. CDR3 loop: CASSSRTSGRFGNEQFF. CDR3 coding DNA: TGTGCCAGCAGCTCCCGGACTAGCGGGAGATTTGGCAATGAGCAGTTCTTC.

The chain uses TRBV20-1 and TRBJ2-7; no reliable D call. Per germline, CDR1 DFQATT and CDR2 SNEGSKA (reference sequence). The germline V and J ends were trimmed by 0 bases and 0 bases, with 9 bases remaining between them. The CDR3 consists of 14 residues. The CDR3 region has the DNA TGCAGTGCTAGAGACCAGGAGAACTCCTACGAGCAGTACTTC. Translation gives CSARDQENSYEQYF.

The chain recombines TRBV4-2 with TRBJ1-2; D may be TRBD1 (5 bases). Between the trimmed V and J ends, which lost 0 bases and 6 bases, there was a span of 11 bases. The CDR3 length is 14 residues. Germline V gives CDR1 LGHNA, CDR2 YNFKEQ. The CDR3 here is CASSQDLGGNGYTF. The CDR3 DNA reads TGTGCCAGCAGCCAAGATCTCGGGGGGAATGGCTACACCTTC.

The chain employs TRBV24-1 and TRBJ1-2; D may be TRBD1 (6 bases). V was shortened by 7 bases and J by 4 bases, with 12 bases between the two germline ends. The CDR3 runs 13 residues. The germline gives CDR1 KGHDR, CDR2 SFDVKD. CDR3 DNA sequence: TGTGCCACCAGCGACTTGGACAGCTATGGCTACACCTTC. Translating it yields CATSDLDSYGYTF.